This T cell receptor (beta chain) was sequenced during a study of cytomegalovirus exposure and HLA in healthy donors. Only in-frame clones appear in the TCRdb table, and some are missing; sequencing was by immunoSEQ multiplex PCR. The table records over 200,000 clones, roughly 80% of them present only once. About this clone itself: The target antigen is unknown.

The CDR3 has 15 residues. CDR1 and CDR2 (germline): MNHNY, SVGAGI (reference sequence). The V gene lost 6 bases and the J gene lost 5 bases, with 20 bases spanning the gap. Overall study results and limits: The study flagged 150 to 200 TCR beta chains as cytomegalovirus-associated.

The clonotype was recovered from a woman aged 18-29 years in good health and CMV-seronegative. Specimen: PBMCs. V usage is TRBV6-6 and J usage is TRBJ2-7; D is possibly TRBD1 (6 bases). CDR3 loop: CASSFLWGRADEQYF. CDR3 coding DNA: TGTGCCAGCAGCTTCCTATGGGGGCGAGCAGACGAGCAGTACTTC.